This T cell receptor beta chain derives from a study of cytomegalovirus exposure and HLA in healthy donors. About the study: A preliminary data release comprised tens of millions of unique TCRs obtained from HLA-typed donors.

In the case of this clone: Its cognate antigen is unknown.

The PCR was carried out with 60 Vbeta primers and 13 Jbeta primers. The assay was immunoSEQ multiplex PCR, and TCRdb's table has in-frame clones only and misses some. The profile shows 150,000 to 200,000 clones, over 75% of them singletons. General study results and limits: The investigators catalogued some 160 TCR beta chains as cytomegalovirus-associated. Rarity characterized most TCR sequences, yet some public TCRs appeared in many donors. The study carried out a later analysis of TCR beta sequences. It associated 15,000 to 20,000 of them with specific HLA alleles at a false discovery rate of 0.05.

The CDR3 sequence is 14 residues long. Trimming shortened V by 0 bases and J by 4 bases, and 10 bases separated the two germline ends. Germline CDR1 reads SGHRS; CDR2 reads YFSETQ. The source material was PBMCs. The TCR originated in a man aged 45-65 years in good health and CMV-seropositive. The V and J genes are TRBV5-1 and TRBJ1-1; the D is unclear. This CDR3 reads CASSLGGFGTEAFF. CDR3 nucleotides: TGCGCCAGCAGCTTGGGCGGATTCGGCACTGAAGCTTTCTTT. Combining the CDR3 with reference TRBV5-1 and TRBJ1-1 gives the whole variable domain KAGVTQTPRYLIKTRGQQVTLSCSPISGHRSVSWYQQTPGQGLQFLFEYFSETQRNKGNFPGRFSGRQFSNSRSEMNVSTLELGDSALYLCASSLGGFGTEAFFGQGTRLTVV.